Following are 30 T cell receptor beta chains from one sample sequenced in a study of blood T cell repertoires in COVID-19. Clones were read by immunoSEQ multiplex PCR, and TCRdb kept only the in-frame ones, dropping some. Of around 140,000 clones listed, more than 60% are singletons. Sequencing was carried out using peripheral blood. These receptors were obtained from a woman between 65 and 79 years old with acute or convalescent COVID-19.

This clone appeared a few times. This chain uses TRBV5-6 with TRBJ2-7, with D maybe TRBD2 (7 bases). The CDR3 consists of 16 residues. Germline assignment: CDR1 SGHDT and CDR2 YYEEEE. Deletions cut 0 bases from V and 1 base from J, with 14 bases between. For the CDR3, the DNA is TGTGCCAGCAGCTTGGACCCGGGGGGCCTTTCCTACGAGCAGTACTTC. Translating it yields CASSLDPGGLSYEQYF.

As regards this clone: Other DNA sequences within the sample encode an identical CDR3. CDR3 sequence (DNA): TGTGCCAGCAGCTTGGGACAGGGAAATACCGGGGAGCTGTTTTTT. As protein: CASSLGQGNTGELFF. The V and J genes are TRBV11-3 and TRBJ2-2, with 9 bases matching TRBD1. The V segment lost 3 bases and the J segment 5 bases; nucleotides outside the gene matches: 4. The length of the CDR3 is 15 residues. Germline V lookup: CDR1 SGHNT, CDR2 YENEEA.

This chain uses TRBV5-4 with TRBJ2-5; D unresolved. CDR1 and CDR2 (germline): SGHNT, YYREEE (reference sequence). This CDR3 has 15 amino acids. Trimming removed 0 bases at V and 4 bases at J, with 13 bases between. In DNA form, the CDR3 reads TGTGCCAGCAGCTTGGATGGAACAGCCGGAGAGACCCAGTACTTC. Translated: CASSLDGTAGETQYF.

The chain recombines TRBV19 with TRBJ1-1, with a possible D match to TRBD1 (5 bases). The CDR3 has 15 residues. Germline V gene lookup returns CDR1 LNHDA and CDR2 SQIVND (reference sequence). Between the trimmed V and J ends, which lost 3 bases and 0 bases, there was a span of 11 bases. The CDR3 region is CASSIQGSMNTEAFF. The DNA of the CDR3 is TGTGCCAGTAGTATCCAGGGATCCATGAACACTGAAGCTTTCTTT. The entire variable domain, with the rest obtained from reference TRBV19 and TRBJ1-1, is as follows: DGGITQSPKYLFRKEGQNVTLSCEQNLNHDAMYWYRQDPGQGLRLIYYSQIVNDFQKGDIAEGYSVSREKKESFPLTVTSAQKNPTAFYLCASSIQGSMNTEAFFGQGTRLTVV.

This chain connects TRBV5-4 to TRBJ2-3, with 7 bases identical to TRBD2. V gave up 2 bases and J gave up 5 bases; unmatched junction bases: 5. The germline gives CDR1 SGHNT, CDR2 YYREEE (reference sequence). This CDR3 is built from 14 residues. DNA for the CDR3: TGTGCCAGCAGCTTAGCGGGAAGGAAAGATACGCAGTATTTT. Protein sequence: CASSLAGRKDTQYF.

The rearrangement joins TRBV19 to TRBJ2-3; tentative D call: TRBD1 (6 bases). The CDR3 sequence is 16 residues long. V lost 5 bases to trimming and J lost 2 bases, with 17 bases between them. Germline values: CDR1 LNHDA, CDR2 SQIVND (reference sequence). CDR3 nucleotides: TGTGCCAGTAGTCCCAATGGGGGCCTACTCACAGATACGCAGTATTTT. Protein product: CASSPNGGLLTDTQYF.

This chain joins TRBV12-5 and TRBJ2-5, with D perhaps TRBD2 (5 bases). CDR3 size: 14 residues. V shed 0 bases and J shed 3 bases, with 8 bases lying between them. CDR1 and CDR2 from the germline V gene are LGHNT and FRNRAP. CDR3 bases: TGTGCTAGTGGTTTGGTACGAGGGAAAGAGACCCAGTACTTC. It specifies CASGLVRGKETQYF.

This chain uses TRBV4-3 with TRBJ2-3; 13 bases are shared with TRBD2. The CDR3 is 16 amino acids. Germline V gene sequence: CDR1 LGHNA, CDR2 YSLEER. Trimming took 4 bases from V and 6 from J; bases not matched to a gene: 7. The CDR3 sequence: CASSPGTSGVLDTQYF. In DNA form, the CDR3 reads TGCGCCAGCAGCCCCGGGACTAGCGGGGTTCTGGATACGCAGTATTTT.

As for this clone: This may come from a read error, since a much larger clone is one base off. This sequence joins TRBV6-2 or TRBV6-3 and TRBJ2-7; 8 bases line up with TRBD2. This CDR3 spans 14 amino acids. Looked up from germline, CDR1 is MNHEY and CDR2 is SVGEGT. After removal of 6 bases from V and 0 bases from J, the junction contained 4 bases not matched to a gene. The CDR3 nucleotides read TGTGCCAGCAGCTTTAGCGGGGCCTCCTACGAGCAGTACTTC. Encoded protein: CASSFSGASYEQYF.

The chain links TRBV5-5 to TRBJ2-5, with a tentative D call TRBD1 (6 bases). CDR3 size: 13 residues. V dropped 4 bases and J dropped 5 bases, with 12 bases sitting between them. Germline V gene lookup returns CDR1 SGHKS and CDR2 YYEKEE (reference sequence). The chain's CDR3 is CASSRGGMETQYF. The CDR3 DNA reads TGTGCCAGCAGCCGAGGGGGAATGGAGACCCAGTACTTC.

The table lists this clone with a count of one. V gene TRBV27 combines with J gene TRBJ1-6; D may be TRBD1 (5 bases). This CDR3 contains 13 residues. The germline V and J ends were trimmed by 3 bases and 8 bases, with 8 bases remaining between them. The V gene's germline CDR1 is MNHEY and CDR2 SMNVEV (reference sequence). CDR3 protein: CASSFQGDSPLHF. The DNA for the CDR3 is TGTGCCAGCAGTTTTCAGGGTGATTCACCCCTCCACTTT.

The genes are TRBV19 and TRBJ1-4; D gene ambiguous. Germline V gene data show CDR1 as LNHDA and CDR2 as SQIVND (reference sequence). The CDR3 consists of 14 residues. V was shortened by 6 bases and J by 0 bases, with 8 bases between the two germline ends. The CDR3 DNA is TGTGCCAGTAGGAACGGAGCAACTAATGAAAAACTGTTTTTT. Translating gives CASRNGATNEKLFF.

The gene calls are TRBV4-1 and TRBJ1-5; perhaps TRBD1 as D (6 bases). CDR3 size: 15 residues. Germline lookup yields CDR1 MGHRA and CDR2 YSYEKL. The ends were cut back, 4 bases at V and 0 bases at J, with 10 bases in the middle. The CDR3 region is CASSLDRNSNQPQHF. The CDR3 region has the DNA TGCGCCAGCAGCCTTGACAGGAATAGCAATCAGCCCCAGCATTTT.

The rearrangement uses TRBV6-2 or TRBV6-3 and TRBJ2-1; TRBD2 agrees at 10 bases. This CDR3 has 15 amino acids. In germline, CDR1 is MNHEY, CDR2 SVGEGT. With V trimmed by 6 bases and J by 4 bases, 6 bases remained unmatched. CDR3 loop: CASSPSGGGYNEQFF. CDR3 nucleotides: TGTGCCAGCAGCCCTAGCGGGGGCGGATACAATGAGCAGTTCTTC.

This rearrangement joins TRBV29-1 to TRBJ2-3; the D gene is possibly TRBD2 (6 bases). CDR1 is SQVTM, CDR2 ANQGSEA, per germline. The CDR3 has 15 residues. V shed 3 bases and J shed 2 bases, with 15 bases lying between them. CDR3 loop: CSVDGLAPYTDTQYF. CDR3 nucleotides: TGCAGCGTTGACGGGCTAGCGCCATACACAGATACGCAGTATTTT.

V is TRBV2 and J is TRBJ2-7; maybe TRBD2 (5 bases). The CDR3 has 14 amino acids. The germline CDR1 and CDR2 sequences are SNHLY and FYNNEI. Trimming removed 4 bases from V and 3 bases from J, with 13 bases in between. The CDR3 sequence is CASSVFVGDYEQYF. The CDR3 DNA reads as TGTGCCAGCAGTGTTTTTGTCGGGGACTACGAGCAGTACTTC.

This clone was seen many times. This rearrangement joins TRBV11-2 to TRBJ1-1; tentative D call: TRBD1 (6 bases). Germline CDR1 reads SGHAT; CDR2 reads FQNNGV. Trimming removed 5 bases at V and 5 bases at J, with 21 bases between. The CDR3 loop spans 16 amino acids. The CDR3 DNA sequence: TGTGCCAGCAGCCGGCGGGTCGGAAGGGGGAAAACTGAAGCTTTCTTT. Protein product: CASSRRVGRGKTEAFF.

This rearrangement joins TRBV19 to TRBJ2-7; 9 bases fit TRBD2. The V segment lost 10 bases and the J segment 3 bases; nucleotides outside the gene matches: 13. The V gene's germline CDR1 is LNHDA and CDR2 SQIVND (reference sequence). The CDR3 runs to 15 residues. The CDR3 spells CATSDSGRLSYEQYF. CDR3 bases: TGTGCCACCTCCGATAGCGGGAGATTAAGCTACGAGCAGTACTTC.

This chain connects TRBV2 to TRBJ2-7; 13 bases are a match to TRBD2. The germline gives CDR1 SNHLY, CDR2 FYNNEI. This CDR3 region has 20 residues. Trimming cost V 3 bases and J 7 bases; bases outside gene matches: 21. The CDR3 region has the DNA TGTGCCAGCAGTGATACGACCGGGACTAGCGGGAACCTCCCGGCCTGGGAGCAGTACTTC. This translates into CASSDTTGTSGNLPAWEQYF.

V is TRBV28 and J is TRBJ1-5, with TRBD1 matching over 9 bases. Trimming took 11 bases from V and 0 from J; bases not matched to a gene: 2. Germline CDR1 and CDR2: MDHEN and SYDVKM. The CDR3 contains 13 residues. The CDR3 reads CAVQGASNQPQHF. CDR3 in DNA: TGTGCCGTACAGGGGGCTAGCAATCAGCCCCAGCATTTT.

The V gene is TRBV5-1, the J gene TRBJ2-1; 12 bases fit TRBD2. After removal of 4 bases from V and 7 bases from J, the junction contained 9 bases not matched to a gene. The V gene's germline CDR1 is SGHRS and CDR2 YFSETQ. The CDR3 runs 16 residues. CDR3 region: CASSPLTSGGGNEQFF. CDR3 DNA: TGCGCCAGCAGCCCGTTGACTAGCGGGGGAGGGAATGAGCAGTTCTTC.

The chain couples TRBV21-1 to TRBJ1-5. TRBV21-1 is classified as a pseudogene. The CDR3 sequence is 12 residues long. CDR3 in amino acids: CANNPGWEPQHF. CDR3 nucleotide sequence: TGTGCCAACAATCCGGGTTGGGAGCCCCAGCATTTT.

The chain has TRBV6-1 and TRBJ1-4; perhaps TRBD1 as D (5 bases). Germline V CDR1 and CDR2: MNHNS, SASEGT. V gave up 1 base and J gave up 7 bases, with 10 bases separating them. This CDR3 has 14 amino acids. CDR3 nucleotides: TGTGCCAGCAGTGAAGGCACAGGCGGTGAAAAACTGTTTTTT. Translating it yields CASSEGTGGEKLFF.

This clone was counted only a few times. The CDR3 sequence: CASSIGTDLVGSEAFF. CDR3 bases: TGTGCCAGCAGCATCGGGACAGACTTGGTGGGTTCTGAAGCTTTCTTT. The V and J genes are TRBV7-9 and TRBJ1-1, with TRBD1 identical over 7 bases. Looked up from germline, CDR1 is SEHNR and CDR2 is FQNEAQ (reference sequence). Trimming at V came to 5 bases and at J to 6 bases, leaving 15 bases not matched to a gene. The CDR3 consists of 16 residues. Supplemented by reference TRBV7-9 and TRBJ1-1, the full variable domain reads DTGVSQNPRHKITKRGQNVTFRCDPISEHNRLYWYRQTLGQGPEFLTYFQNEAQLEKSRLLSDRFSAERPKGSFSTLEIQRTEQGDSAMYLCASSIGTDLVGSEAFFGQGTRLTVV.

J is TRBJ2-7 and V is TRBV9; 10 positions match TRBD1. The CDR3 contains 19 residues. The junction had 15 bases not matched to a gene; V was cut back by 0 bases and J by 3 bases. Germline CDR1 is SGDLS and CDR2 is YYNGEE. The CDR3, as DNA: TGTGCCAGCAGCGTAGAGTGGGGACAGGGGTTTTACTCCCACTACGAGCAGTACTTC. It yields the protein CASSVEWGQGFYSHYEQYF.

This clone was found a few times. In nucleotides, the CDR3 is TGTGCCAGCACCCCCGGGAACACCTACGAGCAGTACTTC. This codes for CASTPGNTYEQYF. The chain couples TRBV12-3 or TRBV12-4 to TRBJ2-7, with TRBD2 as a possible D gene (5 bases). Trimming pared 7 bases from V and 2 bases from J, leaving 12 bases between. This CDR3 contains 13 residues.

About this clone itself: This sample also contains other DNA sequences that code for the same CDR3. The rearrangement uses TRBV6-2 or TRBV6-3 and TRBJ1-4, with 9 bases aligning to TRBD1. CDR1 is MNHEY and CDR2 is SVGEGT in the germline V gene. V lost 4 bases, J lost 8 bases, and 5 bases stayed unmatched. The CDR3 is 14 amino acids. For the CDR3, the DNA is TGTGCCAGCAGTTTGGGACAGGGCGAGGAAAAACTGTTTTTT. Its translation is CASSLGQGEEKLFF.

CDR3 sequence (DNA): TGCAGTGCAAGTGGACAGGGTAGTCAGCCCCAGCATTTT. Translating gives CSASGQGSQPQHF. This chain links TRBV20-1 with TRBJ1-5, with 8 bases matching TRBD1. Germline V gene sequence: CDR1 DFQATT, CDR2 SNEGSKA (reference sequence). The CDR3 has 13 amino acids. J was trimmed by 6 bases and V by 6 bases; bases with no gene match: 7.

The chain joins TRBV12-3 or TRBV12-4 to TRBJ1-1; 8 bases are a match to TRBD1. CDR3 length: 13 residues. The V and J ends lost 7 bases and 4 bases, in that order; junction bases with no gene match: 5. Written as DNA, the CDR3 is TGTGCCAGCATCCTTACAGGGGGCACTGAAGCTTTCTTT. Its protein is CASILTGGTEAFF.

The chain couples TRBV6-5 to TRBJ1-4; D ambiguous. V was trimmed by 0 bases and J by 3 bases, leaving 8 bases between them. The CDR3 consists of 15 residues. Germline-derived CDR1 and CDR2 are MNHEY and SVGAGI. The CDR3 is CASSYSRSSNEKLFF. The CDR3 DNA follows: TGTGCCAGCAGTTACTCGAGGTCCTCTAATGAAAAACTGTTTTTT.